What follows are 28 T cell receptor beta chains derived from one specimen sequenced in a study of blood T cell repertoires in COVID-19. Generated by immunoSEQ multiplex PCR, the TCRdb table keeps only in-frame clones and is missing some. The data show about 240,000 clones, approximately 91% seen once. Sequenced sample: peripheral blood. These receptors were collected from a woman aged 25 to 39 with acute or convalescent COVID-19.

The CDR3 is CASSDGGFFGYNEQFF. The CDR3 DNA reads TGTGCCAGCAGTGACGGGGGATTCTTTGGTTACAATGAGCAGTTCTTC. The chain is built from TRBV2 and TRBJ2-1, with D perhaps TRBD2 (6 bases). Per germline, CDR1 SNHLY and CDR2 FYNNEI. The CDR3 is made up of 16 amino acids. V lost 3 bases and J 4 bases, leaving 16 bases between the germline ends.

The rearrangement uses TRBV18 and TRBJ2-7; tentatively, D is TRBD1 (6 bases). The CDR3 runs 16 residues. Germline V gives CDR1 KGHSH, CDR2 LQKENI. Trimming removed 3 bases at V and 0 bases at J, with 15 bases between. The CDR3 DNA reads TGTGCCAGCTCACCCCTCTTCTCGGACAGCTCCTACGAGCAGTACTTC. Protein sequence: CASSPLFSDSSYEQYF.

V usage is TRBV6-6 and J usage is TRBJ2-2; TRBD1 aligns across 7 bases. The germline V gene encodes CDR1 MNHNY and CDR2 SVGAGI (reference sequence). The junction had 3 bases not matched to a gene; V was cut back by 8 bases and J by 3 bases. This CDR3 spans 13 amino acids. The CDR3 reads CASSGTDTGELFF. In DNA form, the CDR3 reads TGTGCCAGCTCCGGGACAGACACCGGGGAGCTGTTTTTT.

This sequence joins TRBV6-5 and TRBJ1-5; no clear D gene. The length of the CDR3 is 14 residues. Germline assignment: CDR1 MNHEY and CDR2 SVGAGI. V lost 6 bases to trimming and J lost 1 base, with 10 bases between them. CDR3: CASRPVRSNQPQHF. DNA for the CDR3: TGTGCCAGCAGGCCTGTGAGGAGCAATCAGCCCCAGCATTTT.

Here the CDR3 reads CASSYTAHNSYEQYF. For the CDR3, the DNA is TGTGCCAGCAGTTACACCGCGCATAATTCCTACGAGCAGTACTTC. The V call is TRBV6-5, the J call TRBJ2-7, with D hard to call. CDR1 and CDR2 (germline): MNHEY, SVGAGI. Trimming left V 2 bases short and J 1 base short, with 12 bases between. CDR3 length: 15 residues.

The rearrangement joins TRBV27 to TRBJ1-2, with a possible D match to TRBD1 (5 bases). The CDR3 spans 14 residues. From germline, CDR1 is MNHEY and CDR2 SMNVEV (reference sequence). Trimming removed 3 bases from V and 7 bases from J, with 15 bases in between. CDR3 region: CASSFRSQGFGYTF. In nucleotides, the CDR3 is TGTGCCAGCAGTTTCCGGTCGCAGGGCTTTGGCTACACCTTC.

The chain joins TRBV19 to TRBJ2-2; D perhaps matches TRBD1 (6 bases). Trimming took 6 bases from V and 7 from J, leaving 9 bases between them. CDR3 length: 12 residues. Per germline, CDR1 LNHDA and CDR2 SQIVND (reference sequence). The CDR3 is CASRVRGGELFF. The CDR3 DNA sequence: TGTGCCAGTAGGGTCAGGGGCGGGGAGCTGTTTTTT.

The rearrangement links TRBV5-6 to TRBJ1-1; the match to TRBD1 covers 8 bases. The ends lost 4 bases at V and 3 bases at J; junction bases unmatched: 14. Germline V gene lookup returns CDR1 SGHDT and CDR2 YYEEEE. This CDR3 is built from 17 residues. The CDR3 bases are TGTGCCAGCAGCCCCGGGGCCAGGGGGCTTTCGGACACTGAAGCTTTCTTT. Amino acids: CASSPGARGLSDTEAFF. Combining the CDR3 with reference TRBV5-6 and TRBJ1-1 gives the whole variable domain DAGVTQSPTHLIKTRGQQVTLRCSPKSGHDTVSWYQQALGQGPQFIFQYYEEEERQRGNFPDRFSGHQFPNYSSELNVNALLLGDSALYLCASSPGARGLSDTEAFFGQGTRLTVV.

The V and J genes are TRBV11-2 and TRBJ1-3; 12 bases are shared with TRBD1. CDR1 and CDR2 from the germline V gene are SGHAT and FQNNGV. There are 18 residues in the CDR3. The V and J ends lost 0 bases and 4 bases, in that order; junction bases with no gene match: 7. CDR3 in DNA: TGTGCCAGCAGCTTAGATGTCTTCGGGACAGGGGGCGGAAACACCATATATTTT. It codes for CASSLDVFGTGGGNTIYF. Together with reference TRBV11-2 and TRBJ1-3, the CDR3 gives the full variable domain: EAGVAQSPRYKIIEKRQSVAFWCNPISGHATLYWYQQILGQGPKLLIQFQNNGVVDDSQLPKDRFSAERLKGVDSTLKIQPAKLEDSAVYLCASSLDVFGTGGGNTIYFGEGSWLTVV.

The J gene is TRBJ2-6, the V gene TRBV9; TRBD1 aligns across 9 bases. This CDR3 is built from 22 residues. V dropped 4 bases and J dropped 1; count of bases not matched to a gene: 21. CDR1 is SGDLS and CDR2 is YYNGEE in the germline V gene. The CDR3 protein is CASSKPKVFFRDRESGANVLTF. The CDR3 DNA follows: TGTGCCAGCAGCAAACCTAAAGTTTTCTTCCGGGACAGGGAATCTGGGGCCAACGTCCTGACTTTC.

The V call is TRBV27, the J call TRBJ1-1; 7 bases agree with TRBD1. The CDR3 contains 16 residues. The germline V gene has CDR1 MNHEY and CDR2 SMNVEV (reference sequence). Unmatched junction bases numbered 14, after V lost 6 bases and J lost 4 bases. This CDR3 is CASRDQGGAGGTEAFF. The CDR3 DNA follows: TGTGCCAGCAGGGATCAAGGGGGCGCGGGGGGCACTGAAGCTTTCTTT.

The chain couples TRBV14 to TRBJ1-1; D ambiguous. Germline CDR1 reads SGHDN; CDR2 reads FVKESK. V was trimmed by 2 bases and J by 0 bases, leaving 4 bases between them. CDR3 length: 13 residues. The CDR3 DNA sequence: TGTGCCAGCAGCCAATTAGTGAACACTGAAGCTTTCTTT. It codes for CASSQLVNTEAFF.

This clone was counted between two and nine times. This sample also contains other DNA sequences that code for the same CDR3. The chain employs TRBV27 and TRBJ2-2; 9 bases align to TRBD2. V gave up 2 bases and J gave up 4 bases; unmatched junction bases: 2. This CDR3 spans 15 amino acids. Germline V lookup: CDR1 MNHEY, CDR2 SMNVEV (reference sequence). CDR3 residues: CASSLLAGSTGELFF. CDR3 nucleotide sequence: TGTGCCAGCAGTTTACTAGCGGGGTCCACCGGGGAGCTGTTTTTT.

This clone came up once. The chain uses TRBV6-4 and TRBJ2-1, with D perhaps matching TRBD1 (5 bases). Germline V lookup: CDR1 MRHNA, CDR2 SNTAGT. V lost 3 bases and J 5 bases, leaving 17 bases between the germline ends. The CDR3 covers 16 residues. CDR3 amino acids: CASSDGVGQGDNEQFF. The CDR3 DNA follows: TGTGCCAGCAGTGATGGGGTCGGGCAGGGCGACAATGAGCAGTTCTTC.

The CDR3 DNA reads as TGTGCCAGCAGTTATCAGGGCACCAATCAGCCCCAGCATTTT. It translates to CASSYQGTNQPQHF. The chain carries TRBV6-2 or TRBV6-3 and TRBJ1-5, with TRBD1 as a possible D gene (5 bases). The CDR3 contains 14 residues. Trimming removed 3 bases from V and 3 bases from J, with 9 bases in between. CDR1 MNHEY and CDR2 SVGEGT come from the germline V gene.

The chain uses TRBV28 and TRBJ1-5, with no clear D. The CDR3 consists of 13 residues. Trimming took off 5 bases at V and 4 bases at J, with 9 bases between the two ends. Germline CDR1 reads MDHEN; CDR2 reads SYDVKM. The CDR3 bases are TGTGCCAGCAGTCCCCTGGCAAATCAGCCCCAGCATTTT. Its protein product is CASSPLANQPQHF.

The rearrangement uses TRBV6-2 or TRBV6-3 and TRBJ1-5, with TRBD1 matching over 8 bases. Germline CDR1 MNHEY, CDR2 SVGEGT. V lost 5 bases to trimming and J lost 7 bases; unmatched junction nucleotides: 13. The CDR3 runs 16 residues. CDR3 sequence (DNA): TGTGCCAGCAGTGTCACCCCAGGGGGCCGAGGACAGCCCCAGCATTTT. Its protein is CASSVTPGGRGQPQHF.

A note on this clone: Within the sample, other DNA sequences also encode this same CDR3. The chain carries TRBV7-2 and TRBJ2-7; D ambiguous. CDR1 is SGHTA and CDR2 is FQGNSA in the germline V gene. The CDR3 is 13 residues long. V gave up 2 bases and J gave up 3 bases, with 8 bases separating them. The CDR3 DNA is TGTGCCAGCAGCTTACAACGGAGCTACGAGCAGTACTTC. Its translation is CASSLQRSYEQYF.

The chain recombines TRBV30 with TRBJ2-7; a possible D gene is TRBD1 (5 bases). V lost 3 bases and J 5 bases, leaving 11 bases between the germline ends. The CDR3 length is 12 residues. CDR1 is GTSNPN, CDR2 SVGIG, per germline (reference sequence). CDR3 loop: CAWRGPTHEQYF. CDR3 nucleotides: TGTGCCTGGAGGGGGCCCACCCACGAGCAGTACTTC.

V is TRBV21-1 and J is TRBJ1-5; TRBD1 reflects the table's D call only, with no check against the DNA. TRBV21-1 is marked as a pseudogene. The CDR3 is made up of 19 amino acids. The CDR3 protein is CASSPPWQGPISGNQPQHF. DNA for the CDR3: TGTGCCAGCAGCCCCCCTTGGCAGGGCCCGATTTCTGGCAATCAGCCCCAGCATTTT.

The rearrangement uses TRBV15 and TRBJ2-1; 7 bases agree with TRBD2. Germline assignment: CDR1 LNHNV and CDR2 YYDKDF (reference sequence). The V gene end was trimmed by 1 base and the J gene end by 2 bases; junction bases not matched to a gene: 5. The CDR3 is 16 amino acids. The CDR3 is CATSRGGRGTYNEQFF. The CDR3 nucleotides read TGTGCCACCAGCAGAGGAGGGCGGGGGACCTACAATGAGCAGTTCTTC.

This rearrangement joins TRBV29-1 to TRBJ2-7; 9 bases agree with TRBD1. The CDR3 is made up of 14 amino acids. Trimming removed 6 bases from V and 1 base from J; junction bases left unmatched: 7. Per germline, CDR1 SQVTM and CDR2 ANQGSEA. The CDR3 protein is CSVHTGTGSYEQYF. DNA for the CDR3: TGCAGCGTCCACACCGGGACAGGGTCCTACGAGCAGTACTTC.

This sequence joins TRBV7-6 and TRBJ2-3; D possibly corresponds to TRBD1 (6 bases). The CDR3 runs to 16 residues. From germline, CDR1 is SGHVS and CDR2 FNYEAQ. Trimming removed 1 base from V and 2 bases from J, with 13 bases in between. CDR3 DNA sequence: TGTGCCAGCAGCTTAGGGGCAGGGGCCTACACAGATACGCAGTATTTT. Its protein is CASSLGAGAYTDTQYF.

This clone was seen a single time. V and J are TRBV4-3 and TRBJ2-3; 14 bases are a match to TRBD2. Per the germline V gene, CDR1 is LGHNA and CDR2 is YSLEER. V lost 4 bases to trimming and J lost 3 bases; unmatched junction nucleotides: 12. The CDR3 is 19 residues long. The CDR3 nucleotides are TGCGCCAGCAGCCCGAACGTACGACTAGCGGGAGGGCCAACAGATACGCAGTATTTT. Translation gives CASSPNVRLAGGPTDTQYF.

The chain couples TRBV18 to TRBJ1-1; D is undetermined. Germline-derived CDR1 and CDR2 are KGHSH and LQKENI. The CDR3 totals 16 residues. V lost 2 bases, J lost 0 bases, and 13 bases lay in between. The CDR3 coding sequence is TGTGCCAGCTCACCAATCCGGGGTGCCATGAACACTGAAGCTTTCTTT. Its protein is CASSPIRGAMNTEAFF.

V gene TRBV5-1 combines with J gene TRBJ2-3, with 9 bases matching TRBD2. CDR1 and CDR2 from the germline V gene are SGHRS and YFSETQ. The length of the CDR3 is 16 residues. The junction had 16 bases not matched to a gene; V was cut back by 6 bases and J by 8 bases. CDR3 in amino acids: CASTLGLAGSFGTQYF. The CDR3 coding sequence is TGCGCCAGCACCCTAGGGCTAGCGGGAAGTTTTGGTACGCAGTATTTT.

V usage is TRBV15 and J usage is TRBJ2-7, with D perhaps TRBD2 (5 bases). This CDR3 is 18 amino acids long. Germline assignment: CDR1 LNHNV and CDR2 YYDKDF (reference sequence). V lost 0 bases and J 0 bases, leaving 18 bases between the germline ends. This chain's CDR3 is CATSRDWAGIGSSYEQYF. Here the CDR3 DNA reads TGTGCCACCAGCAGAGATTGGGCGGGCATAGGAAGCTCCTACGAGCAGTACTTC.

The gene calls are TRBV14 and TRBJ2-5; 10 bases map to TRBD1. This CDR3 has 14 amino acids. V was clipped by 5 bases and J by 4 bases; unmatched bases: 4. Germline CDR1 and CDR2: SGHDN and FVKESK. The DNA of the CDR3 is TGTGCCAGCAGCGAGTGGACAGGGGGAGAGACCCAGTACTTC. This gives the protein CASSEWTGGETQYF.